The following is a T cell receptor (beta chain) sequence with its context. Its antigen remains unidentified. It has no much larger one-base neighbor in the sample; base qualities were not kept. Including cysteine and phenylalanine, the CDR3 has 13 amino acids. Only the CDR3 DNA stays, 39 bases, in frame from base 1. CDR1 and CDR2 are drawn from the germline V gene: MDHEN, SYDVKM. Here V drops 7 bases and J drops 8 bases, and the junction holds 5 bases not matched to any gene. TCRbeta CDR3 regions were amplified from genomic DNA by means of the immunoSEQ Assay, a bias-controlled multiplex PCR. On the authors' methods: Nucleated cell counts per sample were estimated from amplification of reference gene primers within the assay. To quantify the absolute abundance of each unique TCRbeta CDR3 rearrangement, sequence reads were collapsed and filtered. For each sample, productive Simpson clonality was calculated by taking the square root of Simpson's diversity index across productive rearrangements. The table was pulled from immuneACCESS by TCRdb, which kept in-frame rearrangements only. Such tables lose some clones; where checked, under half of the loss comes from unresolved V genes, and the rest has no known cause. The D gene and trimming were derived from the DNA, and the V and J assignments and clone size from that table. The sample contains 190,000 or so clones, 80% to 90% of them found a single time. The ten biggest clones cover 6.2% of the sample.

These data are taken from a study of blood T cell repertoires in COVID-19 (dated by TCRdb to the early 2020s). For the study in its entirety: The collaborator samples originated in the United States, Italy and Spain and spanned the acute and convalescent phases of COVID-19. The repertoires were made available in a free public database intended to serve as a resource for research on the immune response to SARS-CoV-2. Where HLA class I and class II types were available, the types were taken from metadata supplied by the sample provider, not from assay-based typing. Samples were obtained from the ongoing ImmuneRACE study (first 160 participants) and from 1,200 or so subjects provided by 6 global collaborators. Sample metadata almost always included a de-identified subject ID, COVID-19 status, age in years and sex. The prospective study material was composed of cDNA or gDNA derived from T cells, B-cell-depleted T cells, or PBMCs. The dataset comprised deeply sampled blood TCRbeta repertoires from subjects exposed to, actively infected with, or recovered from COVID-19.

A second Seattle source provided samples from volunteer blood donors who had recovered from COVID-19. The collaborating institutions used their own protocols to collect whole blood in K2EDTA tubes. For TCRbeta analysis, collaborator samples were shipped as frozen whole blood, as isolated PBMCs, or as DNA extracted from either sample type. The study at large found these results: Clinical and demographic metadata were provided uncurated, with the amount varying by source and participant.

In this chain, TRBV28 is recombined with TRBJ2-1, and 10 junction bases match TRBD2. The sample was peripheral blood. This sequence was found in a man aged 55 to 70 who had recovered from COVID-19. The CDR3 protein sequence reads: CASISSGGDEQFF. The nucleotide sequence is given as TGTGCCAGCATATCTAGCGGGGGAGATGAGCAGTTCTTC.